This T cell receptor beta chain was sequenced for a study of blood T cell repertoires in COVID-19. Across the study: COVID-19 samples from acute and convalescent phases originated in the United States, Italy and Spain. In each case, the material was cDNA or gDNA derived from T cells, B-cell-depleted T cells, or PBMCs.

In the authors' workflow: Amplification of reference gene primers was used by the study to estimate nucleated cell counts. Repertoires were generated with immunoSEQ multiplex PCR, while TCRdb's copy carries only in-frame clones and drops some. V and J calls and clone size are given by that table; D and trimming were obtained from the DNA. The sample includes under 200,000 clones, approximately 83% of them seen just once. The V gene's germline CDR1 is LNHDA and CDR2 SQIVND (reference sequence). J gave up 4 bases and V 3 bases, and 2 bases lay outside the gene matches. CDR3 size: 13 residues. Sample: peripheral blood. The genes are TRBV19 and TRBJ2-7, with 8 bases fitting TRBD2. The TCR sequence derives from a human donor in a cohort sampled during active COVID-19. CDR3 nucleotides: TGTGCCAGTAGTATCGGGAGGGCGTACGAGCAGTACTTC. Its protein is CASSIGRAYEQYF.